The 25 T cell receptor beta chains reported below all come from one sample, sequenced in a study of blood T cell repertoires in COVID-19. Assay used: immunoSEQ multiplex PCR; TCRdb lists only in-frame clones, some missing. Of a few hundred thousand clones listed, around 87% are singletons. Material for sequencing was peripheral blood. These receptors all come from a woman aged 45 to 65 with acute or convalescent COVID-19.

This chain joins TRBV4-3 and TRBJ2-7; the match to TRBD2 covers 9 bases. Germline trimming cut 2 bases from V and 4 bases from J; bases unmatched to any gene: 6. Looked up from germline, CDR1 is LGHNA and CDR2 is YSLEER. There are 15 residues in the CDR3. CDR3 sequence reads: CASSQTGTSRYEQYF. The CDR3 region has the DNA TGCGCCAGCAGCCAAACCGGGACTAGCAGATACGAGCAGTACTTC.

The chain carries TRBV15 and TRBJ2-3, with 8 bases matching TRBD2. V shed 1 base and J 4 bases; nucleotides not matched to a gene: 13. The CDR3 is 18 amino acids. Germline V gene data show CDR1 as LNHNV and CDR2 as YYDKDF (reference sequence). The CDR3 nucleotides are TGTGCCACCAGCAGAGGAGGATTGGCGGGAGGAGGAGCAGATACGCAGTATTTT. This encodes CATSRGGLAGGGADTQYF.

This sequence joins TRBV5-1 and TRBJ2-7; the D gene is possibly TRBD1 (6 bases). The CDR3 runs 16 residues. Germline lookup yields CDR1 SGHRS and CDR2 YFSETQ. Trimming removed 1 base from V and 0 bases from J, with 14 bases in between. This CDR3 reads CASSLNFVGGSYEQYF. For the CDR3, the DNA is TGCGCCAGCAGCTTGAACTTCGTAGGGGGCTCCTACGAGCAGTACTTC.

This chain joins TRBV10-3 and TRBJ1-6; D gene ambiguous. V lost 3 bases, J lost 12 bases, and 9 bases lay in between. CDR3 size: 12 residues. Per germline, CDR1 ENHRY and CDR2 SYGVKD. The CDR3 protein is CAISDQYRPLHF. The CDR3 nucleotides read TGTGCCATCAGTGATCAGTACAGACCCCTCCACTTT.

This clone is a singleton in its sample. The J gene is TRBJ2-3, the V gene TRBV7-6; 8 nucleotides agree with TRBD2. CDR1 and CDR2 from the germline V gene are SGHVS and FNYEAQ. The junction had 13 bases not matched to a gene; V was cut back by 2 bases and J by 3 bases. CDR3 length: 18 residues. The CDR3 bases are TGTGCCAGCAGCTTATTATCCCCTACTAGCGGCCAAACAGATACGCAGTATTTT. As protein: CASSLLSPTSGQTDTQYF.

The rearrangement joins TRBV7-2 to TRBJ2-7; D gene uncertain. Between the trimmed V and J ends, which lost 3 bases and 6 bases, there was a span of 12 bases. Germline CDR1 is SGHTA and CDR2 is FQGNSA. CDR3 length equals 13 residues. The chain's CDR3 is CASSFDKRSEQYF. The CDR3 nucleotides are TGTGCCAGCAGCTTTGACAAACGCAGCGAGCAGTACTTC.

CDR3 residues: CASKGQGNTEAFF. In DNA, the CDR3 is TGTGCCAGTAAGGGTCAGGGTAACACTGAAGCTTTCTTT. This rearrangement joins TRBV19 to TRBJ1-1; D possibly corresponds to TRBD1 (5 bases). V dropped 7 bases and J dropped 2 bases, with 11 bases sitting between them. The CDR3 extends over 13 amino acids. Germline values: CDR1 LNHDA, CDR2 SQIVND (reference sequence). The whole variable domain, remainder taken from reference TRBV19 and TRBJ1-1, is DGGITQSPKYLFRKEGQNVTLSCEQNLNHDAMYWYRQDPGQGLRLIYYSQIVNDFQKGDIAEGYSVSREKKESFPLTVTSAQKNPTAFYLCASKGQGNTEAFFGQGTRLTVV.

The gene calls are TRBV5-4 and TRBJ2-3, with a possible D match to TRBD2 (6 bases). This CDR3 comprises 15 residues. Per germline, CDR1 SGHNT and CDR2 YYREEE (reference sequence). The V and J ends lost 6 bases and 2 bases respectively, with 16 bases between them. The CDR3 reads CASTSSGYNTDTQYF. The CDR3 nucleotides read TGTGCCAGCACCAGTAGCGGATATAACACAGATACGCAGTATTTT.

This chain links TRBV4-2 with TRBJ2-1, with a weak D call TRBD2 (6 bases). CDR1 is LGHNA and CDR2 is YNFKEQ in the germline V gene. V lost 0 bases and J 3 bases, leaving 12 bases between the germline ends. This CDR3 is built from 16 residues. This CDR3 reads CASSQEADSGYNEQFF. For the CDR3, the DNA is TGTGCCAGCAGCCAAGAGGCGGATAGCGGCTACAATGAGCAGTTCTTC.

This clone came up once. CDR3 in DNA: TGTGCCAGCAGCCTCGGGACAGGAGGCGACGAGCAGTACTTC. This translates into CASSLGTGGDEQYF. J is TRBJ2-7 and V is TRBV6-1; 8 nucleotides line up with TRBD1. This CDR3 contains 14 residues. Unmatched junction bases numbered 9, after V lost 6 bases and J lost 5 bases. CDR1 MNHNS and CDR2 SASEGT come from the germline V gene.

The V gene is TRBV7-8, the J gene TRBJ1-5; 8 nucleotides match TRBD1. After removal of 5 bases from V and 1 base from J, the junction contained 10 bases not matched to a gene. CDR3 length: 17 amino acids. CDR1 and CDR2 from the germline V gene are SGHVS and FQNEAQ. DNA of the CDR3: TGTGCCAGCAGCCCCCGCCGGACAGGGTTAAGCAATCAGCCCCAGCATTTT. As protein: CASSPRRTGLSNQPQHF. The entire variable domain, with the rest obtained from reference TRBV7-8 and TRBJ1-5, is as follows: GAGVSQSPRYKVAKRGQDVALRCDPISGHVSLFWYQQALGQGPEFLTYFQNEAQLDKSGLPSDRFFAERPEGSVSTLKIQRTQQEDSAVYLCASSPRRTGLSNQPQHFGDGTRLSIL.

This rearrangement joins TRBV5-8 to TRBJ2-5; 16 nucleotides align to TRBD2. The trim removed 4 bases at V and 4 bases at J, leaving 4 bases unmatched. Germline V gene data show CDR1 as SGHTS and CDR2 as YDEGEE. The CDR3 loop spans 16 amino acids. The CDR3 is CASSPGLAGGPETQYF. The CDR3 DNA reads TGTGCCAGCAGCCCGGGACTAGCGGGAGGGCCAGAGACCCAGTACTTC.

This clone was counted a few times. The J gene is TRBJ1-2, the V gene TRBV11-2; D call uncertain. The ends were cut back, 0 bases at V and 4 bases at J, with 15 bases in the middle. The CDR3 is made up of 16 amino acids. In germline, CDR1 is SGHAT, CDR2 FQNNGV. Here the CDR3 DNA reads TGTGCCAGCAGCTTAGATTGGGCCGATCCTACCTATGGCTACACCTTC. Its translation is CASSLDWADPTYGYTF.

The CDR3: CASSPGQLGNTIYF. The CDR3, as DNA: TGTGCCAGCAGCCCAGGACAGCTAGGAAACACCATATATTTT. The chain has TRBV7-8 and TRBJ1-3; a weak D match, TRBD1 (6 bases). The CDR3 extends over 14 amino acids. Germline V lookup: CDR1 SGHVS, CDR2 FQNEAQ. Deletions cut 5 bases from V and 4 bases from J, with 12 bases between.

The rearrangement uses TRBV20-1 and TRBJ2-1; D gene ambiguous. Trimming cost V 6 bases and J 3 bases, with 6 bases left between them. The CDR3 loop spans 11 amino acids. CDR1 is DFQATT, CDR2 SNEGSKA, per germline (reference sequence). The CDR3 region is CSAEIYNEQFF. The CDR3 DNA is TGCAGTGCGGAGATCTACAATGAGCAGTTCTTC.

This chain joins TRBV6-5 and TRBJ1-3; the D gene is possibly TRBD1 (5 bases). Trimming shortened V by 8 bases and J by 7 bases, and 15 bases separated the two germline ends. CDR1 is MNHEY, CDR2 SVGAGI, per germline. The CDR3 extends over 13 amino acids. In DNA, the CDR3 is TGTGCCAGCGCTCCGGGACTCGGCAACACCATATATTTT. This encodes CASAPGLGNTIYF.

The gene calls are TRBV27 and TRBJ2-1, with 8 bases matching TRBD1. Trimming took 6 bases from V and 11 from J; bases not matched to a gene: 24. The CDR3 spans 18 residues. The germline V gene has CDR1 MNHEY and CDR2 SMNVEV (reference sequence). CDR3 nucleotide sequence: TGTGCCAGCAGGCGCATCCTATCTTCGGGACAGGTGACAGCCCAGCAGTTCTTC. This gives the protein CASRRILSSGQVTAQQFF.

The chain recombines TRBV28 with TRBJ1-5, with TRBD1 matching 8 bases. V was pared by 3 bases and J by 6 bases, with 10 bases of the junction left unmatched. This CDR3 region has 16 residues. Germline lookup yields CDR1 MDHEN and CDR2 SYDVKM. The CDR3 here is CASSFRDRGQGQPQHF. CDR3 nucleotides: TGTGCCAGCAGTTTCCGAGACAGGGGTCAGGGTCAGCCCCAGCATTTT.

The chain employs TRBV5-6 and TRBJ2-3, with D maybe TRBD2 (6 bases). CDR3 length: 13 residues. V was pared by 4 bases and J by 3 bases, with 9 bases between. Germline V gene data show CDR1 as SGHDT and CDR2 as YYEEEE. In DNA, the CDR3 is TGTGCCAGCAGCGGGGGGACTACAGATACGCAGTATTTT. It specifies CASSGGTTDTQYF.

The CDR3 region has the DNA TGTGCCAGCAGTTTAACAGACAAGAACACTGAAGCTTTCTTT. Amino acids: CASSLTDKNTEAFF. This chain uses TRBV28 with TRBJ1-1, with unresolved D. This CDR3 spans 14 amino acids. V lost 2 bases and J lost 1, with 8 bases in between. Germline assignment: CDR1 MDHEN and CDR2 SYDVKM. The full variable domain, its missing parts supplied by reference TRBV28 and TRBJ1-1, is DVKVTQSSRYLVKRTGEKVFLECVQDMDHENMFWYRQDPGLGLRLIYFSYDVKMKEKGDIPEGYSVSREKKERFSLILESASTNQTSMYLCASSLTDKNTEAFFGQGTRLTVV.

The V call is TRBV3-1 (or the pseudogene TRBV3-2), the J call TRBJ1-3; no definite D call. Trimming took 3 bases from V and 7 from J, leaving 10 bases between them. The germline gives CDR1 LGHDT, CDR2 YNNKEL (reference sequence). This CDR3 spans 13 amino acids. In DNA form, the CDR3 reads TGTGCCAGCAGCCATACGACGACTAACACCATATATTTT. This gives the protein CASSHTTTNTIYF.

The chain recombines TRBV28 with TRBJ2-3; TRBD2 aligns across 8 bases. Germline CDR1 and CDR2: MDHEN and SYDVKM. The CDR3 consists of 16 residues. J gave up 0 bases and V 5 bases, and 7 bases lay outside the gene matches. The DNA of the CDR3 is TGTGCCAGCAGTCAGAGCGGGAGTGGGAGCACAGATACGCAGTATTTT. It is translated as CASSQSGSGSTDTQYF.

This clone occurred once. The chain carries TRBV11-2 and TRBJ1-1, with D unclear. The CDR3 is 15 residues long. Germline V CDR1 and CDR2: SGHAT, FQNNGV. The germline V and J ends were trimmed by 5 bases and 3 bases, with 16 bases remaining between them. This chain's CDR3 is CASSARGGSHTEAFF. CDR3 sequence (DNA): TGTGCCAGCAGCGCCCGAGGCGGGAGCCACACTGAAGCTTTCTTT.

The V and J genes are TRBV7-3 and TRBJ1-1; the D gene is possibly TRBD1 (6 bases). The V gene's germline CDR1 is SGHTA and CDR2 FQGTGA. The CDR3 runs to 14 residues. V lost 6 bases and J 4 bases, leaving 15 bases between the germline ends. CDR3 amino acids: CASRKDSWTTEAFF. The CDR3 DNA follows: TGTGCCAGCAGGAAGGACAGTTGGACCACTGAAGCTTTCTTT.

This rearrangement joins TRBV27 to TRBJ1-5; D unresolved. From germline, CDR1 is MNHEY and CDR2 SMNVEV (reference sequence). V lost 0 bases and J 4 bases, leaving 7 bases between the germline ends. CDR3 length: 14 amino acids. CDR3 sequence: CASSLSRENQPQHF. CDR3 coding DNA: TGTGCCAGCAGTTTATCGAGGGAGAATCAGCCCCAGCATTTT.